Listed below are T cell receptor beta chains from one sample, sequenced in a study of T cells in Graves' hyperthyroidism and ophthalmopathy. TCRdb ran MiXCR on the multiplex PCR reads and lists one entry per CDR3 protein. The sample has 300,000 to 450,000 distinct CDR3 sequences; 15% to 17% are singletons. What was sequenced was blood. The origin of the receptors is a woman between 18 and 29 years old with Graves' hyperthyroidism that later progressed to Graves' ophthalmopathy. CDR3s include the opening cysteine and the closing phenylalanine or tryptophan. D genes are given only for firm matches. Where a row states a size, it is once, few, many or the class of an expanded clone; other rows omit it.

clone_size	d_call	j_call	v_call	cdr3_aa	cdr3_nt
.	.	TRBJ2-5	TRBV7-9	CAIHNVGGQETQYF	TGTGCCATCCATAATGTGGGGGGACAAGAGACCCAGTACTTC
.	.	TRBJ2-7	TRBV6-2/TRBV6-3	CASTPRVASSYEQYF	TGTGCCAGCACCCCCCGCGTAGCGTCCTCCTACGAGCAGTACTTC
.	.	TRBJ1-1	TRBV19	CASRKGDTQNTEAFF	TGTGCCAGTAGAAAGGGGGACACCCAGAACACTGAAGCTTTCTTT
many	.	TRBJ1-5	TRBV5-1	CASSLAGEQPQHF	TGCGCCAGCAGCTTGGCAGGGGAGCAGCCCCAGCATTTT
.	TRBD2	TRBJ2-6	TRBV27	CASSLSLLTSGRASGANVLAF	TGTGCCAGCAGTTTATCCCTATTGACTAGCGGGAGAGCCTCTGGGGCCAACGTCCTGGCTTTC
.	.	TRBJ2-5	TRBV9	CASSVKTGQETQYF	TGTGCCAGCAGCGTTAAGACGGGCCAAGAGACCCAGTACTTC
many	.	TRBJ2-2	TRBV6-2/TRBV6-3	CASKTFTGELFF	TGTGCCAGCAAGACCTTCACCGGGGAGCTGTTTTTT
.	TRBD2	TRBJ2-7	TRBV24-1	CATSDFNTLGRGLAGRLFSYEQYF	TGTGCCACCAGTGATTTCAACACACTAGGGAGGGGGCTAGCGGGGCGACTCTTCTCCTACGAGCAGTACTTC
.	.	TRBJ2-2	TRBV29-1	CSVSVTRATGELFF	TGCAGCGTTTCAGTTACCCGGGCCACCGGGGAGCTGTTTTTT
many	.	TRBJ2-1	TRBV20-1	CSCRDYNEQFF	TGCAGCTGCCGGGACTACAATGAGCAGTTCTTC
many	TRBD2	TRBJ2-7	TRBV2	CASRTTGLAGRSHSYEQYF	TGTGCCAGCAGGACTACCGGACTAGCGGGAAGATCTCATTCCTACGAGCAGTACTTC
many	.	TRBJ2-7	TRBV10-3	CAISEVGFGEQYF	TGTGCCATCAGTGAGGTAGGGTTCGGGGAGCAGTACTTC
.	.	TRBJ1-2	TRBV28	CASSSPRQPANYGYTF	TGTGCCAGCAGTTCGCCCCGTCAACCGGCTAACTATGGCTACACCTTC
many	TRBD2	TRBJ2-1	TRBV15	CATSIRSGTSDEQFF	TGTGCCACCAGCATTAGATCCGGGACTAGCGATGAGCAGTTCTTC
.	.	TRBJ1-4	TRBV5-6	CASSPRRAGEKLFF	TGTGCCAGCAGCCCTAGACGGGCGGGTGAAAAACTGTTTTTT
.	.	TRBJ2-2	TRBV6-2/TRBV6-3	CASVRAHTGELFF	TGTGCCAGCGTAAGGGCTCACACCGGGGAGCTGTTTTTT
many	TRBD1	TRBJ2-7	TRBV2	CASRWDRSIYEQYF	TGTGCCAGCAGATGGGACAGGTCTATCTACGAGCAGTACTTC
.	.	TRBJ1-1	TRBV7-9	CASSEEGNTEAFF	TGTGCCAGCAGTGAGGAGGGGAACACTGAAGCTTTCTTT
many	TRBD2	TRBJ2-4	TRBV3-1	CASSQSAGAWDIQYF	TGTGCCAGCAGCCAGTCAGCGGGAGCATGGGACATTCAGTACTTC
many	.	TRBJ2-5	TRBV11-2	CASSPGTAQETQYF	TGTGCCAGCAGCCCAGGGACCGCACAAGAGACCCAGTACTTC
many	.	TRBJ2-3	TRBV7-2	CASSPSGGTDTQYF	TGTGCCAGCAGCCCCTCCGGGGGCACAGATACGCAGTATTTT
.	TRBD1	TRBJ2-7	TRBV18	CASSPGQVDSYEQYF	TGTGCCAGCTCACCGGGACAGGTCGACTCCTACGAGCAGTACTTC
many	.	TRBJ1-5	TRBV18	CASSPPEGGNQPQHF	TGTGCCAGCTCACCACCCGAAGGTGGCAATCAGCCCCAGCATTTT
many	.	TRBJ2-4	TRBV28	CASSFTGLAKNIQYF	TGTGCCAGCAGTTTCACGGGACTAGCCAAAAACATTCAGTACTTC
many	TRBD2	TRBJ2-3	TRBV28	CASSFVREGTDTQYF	TGTGCCAGCAGTTTTGTACGGGAGGGCACAGATACGCAGTATTTT
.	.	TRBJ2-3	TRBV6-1	CASSPRSTGGLATQYF	TGTGCCAGCAGCCCCCGGTCGACAGGGGGACTAGCTACGCAGTATTTT
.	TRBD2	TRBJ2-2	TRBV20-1	CSALRGGNTGELFF	TGCAGTGCCTTGCGGGGGGGAAACACCGGGGAGCTGTTTTTT
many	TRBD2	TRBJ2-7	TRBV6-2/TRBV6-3	CASSPREGTSYEQYF	TGTGCCAGCAGCCCCAGGGAGGGGACCTCCTACGAGCAGTACTTC
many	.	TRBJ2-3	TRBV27	CASSLFPLSTDTQYF	TGTGCCAGCAGTTTATTCCCTCTTAGTACCGATACGCAGTATTTT
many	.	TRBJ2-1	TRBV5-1	CASSLAGYNNEQFF	TGCGCCAGCAGCTTAGCCGGGTACAACAATGAGCAGTTCTTC
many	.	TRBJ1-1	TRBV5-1	CASSPRGGVNTEAFF	TGCGCCAGCAGCCCCAGAGGAGGGGTAAACACTGAAGCTTTCTTT